This T cell receptor (beta chain) appears in the sequencing data of a study of OX40 agonist ivuxolimab in advanced cancers. Profiling relied on immunoSEQ multiplex PCR, and the TCRdb table lists in-frame clones only, not all of them. This table holds about 56,000 clones, approximately 83% found once. This CDR3 has 13 amino acids. V shed 10 bases and J 7 bases; nucleotides not matched to a gene: 11. CDR1 is MNHNS, CDR2 SASEGT, per germline. This sequence joins TRBV6-1 and TRBJ2-5; 8 positions match TRBD1. The TCR originated in an adult with an advanced solid tumor such as melanoma, head and neck, liver or kidney cancer. Sequencing used CD4+ or CD8+ T cells sorted from blood, obtained in a trial of the OX40 agonist ivuxolimab. The CDR3 nucleotides are TGTGCCACCCGGACAGGGTCCTGGGGGACCCAGTACTTC. Protein: CATRTGSWGTQYF.